This is a list of T cell receptor beta chains from one sample in a study of cytomegalovirus exposure and HLA in healthy donors. Clones were sequenced by immunoSEQ multiplex PCR, and TCRdb holds only the in-frame ones, with some missing. The sample has 100,000 or so clones, roughly three quarters seen once. The specimen sequenced was PBMCs. The receptors were sampled from a female donor in good health and CMV-seropositive. The CDR3 runs from the conserved cysteine through the conserved F or W. A D gene is named only where the DNA matches it firmly. Expanded clones are given a class, and other clones once, few, many or no size at all.

len: 12
abundance: NA
d_gene: NA
v_gene: TRBV4-1
j_gene: TRBJ2-1
CDR3nt: TGCGCCAGCAGCCAACCGGGGTATGAGCAGTTCTTC
CDR3aa: CASSQPGYEQFF

len: 13
abundance: NA
d_gene: NA
v_gene: TRBV15
j_gene: TRBJ2-5
CDR3nt: TGTGCCACCAGGCTACAGGGTTCAAAGACCCAGTACTTC
CDR3aa: CATRLQGSKTQYF

len: 13
abundance: NA
d_gene: TRBD2
v_gene: TRBV18
j_gene: TRBJ2-7
CDR3nt: TGTGCCAGCTCACAACTAGCGGGAGGGGAGCAGTACTTC
CDR3aa: CASSQLAGGEQYF

len: 16
abundance: few
d_gene: TRBD2
v_gene: TRBV7-2
j_gene: TRBJ2-7
CDR3nt: TGTGCCAGCAGCTTAGAGGGGACTACCGCCGCCTACGAGCAGTACTTC
CDR3aa: CASSLEGTTAAYEQYF

len: 13
abundance: NA
d_gene: TRBD1
v_gene: TRBV27
j_gene: TRBJ1-2
CDR3nt: TGTGCCAGCAGCAGACCGACAGGGACTGGCTACACCTTC
CDR3aa: CASSRPTGTGYTF

len: 14
abundance: NA
d_gene: TRBD1
v_gene: TRBV5-1
j_gene: TRBJ1-1
CDR3nt: TGCGCCAGCAGCTTAGGGGGACAGGGCACTGAAGCTTTCTTT
CDR3aa: CASSLGGQGTEAFF

len: 15
abundance: NA
d_gene: NA
v_gene: TRBV10-3
j_gene: TRBJ1-1
CDR3nt: TGTGCCATCAGTGATCCCGGACATCCGAGCACTGAAGCTTTCTTT
CDR3aa: CAISDPGHPSTEAFF

len: 16
abundance: NA
d_gene: TRBD1
v_gene: TRBV7-2
j_gene: TRBJ2-2
CDR3nt: TGTGCCAGCAGCCGCCGGGACAGGGGTCACACCGGGGAGCTGTTTTTT
CDR3aa: CASSRRDRGHTGELFF

len: 17
abundance: NA
d_gene: NA
v_gene: TRBV21-1
j_gene: TRBJ2-4
CDR3nt: TGTGCCAGCAGCAAATCGGCCGACAGGCTAGCCAAAAACATTCAGTACTTC
CDR3aa: CASSKSADRLAKNIQYF

len: 14
abundance: NA
d_gene: TRBD2
v_gene: TRBV19
j_gene: TRBJ2-7
CDR3nt: TGTGCCAGTAGTATAGCTATGGGAGGGGTCGAGCAGTACTTC
CDR3aa: CASSIAMGGVEQYF

len: 11
abundance: NA
d_gene: NA
v_gene: TRBV4-3
j_gene: TRBJ1-2
CDR3nt: TGCGCCAGCAGCCAAGGGGCAGGCTACACCTTC
CDR3aa: CASSQGAGYTF

len: 13
abundance: few
d_gene: NA
v_gene: TRBV6-6
j_gene: TRBJ2-1
CDR3nt: TGTGCCAGCGCCCGGCTAGCCGACAATGAGCAGTTCTTC
CDR3aa: CASARLADNEQFF

len: 14
abundance: few
d_gene: NA
v_gene: TRBV5-6
j_gene: TRBJ1-5
CDR3nt: TGTGCCAGCAGCTTACGCGGGGGCAATCAGCCCCAGCATTTT
CDR3aa: CASSLRGGNQPQHF

len: 18
abundance: NA
d_gene: NA
v_gene: TRBV5-6
j_gene: TRBJ2-6
CDR3nt: TGTGCCAGCAGCTTGGACGTATATCTGGGATCTGGGGCCAACGGCCTGACTTTC
CDR3aa: CASSLDVYLGSGANGLTF

len: 14
abundance: NA
d_gene: NA
v_gene: TRBV28
j_gene: TRBJ2-7
CDR3nt: TGTGCCAGCAGTTTGGTGAGGGGACTCTACGAGCAGTACTTC
CDR3aa: CASSLVRGLYEQYF

len: 15
abundance: NA
d_gene: TRBD1
v_gene: TRBV5-8
j_gene: TRBJ1-2
CDR3nt: TGTGCCAGCAGTGGACAGGGGATGACTAACTATGGCTACACCTTC
CDR3aa: CASSGQGMTNYGYTF

len: 17
abundance: NA
d_gene: TRBD2
v_gene: TRBV7-8
j_gene: TRBJ2-1
CDR3nt: TGTGCCAGCAGCCTCATAACTAGCGGGGTGAGCCCCAATGAGCAGTTCTTC
CDR3aa: CASSLITSGVSPNEQFF